This T cell receptor beta chain comes out of a study of shared clonotypes between healthy human individuals. Study-level information: With ages of 18 to 49, the donors were a couple of women and a few men. Each donor's CD4 naive and CD4 memory cells filled three plates apiece, CD8 naive two, and CD8 memory one.

The CDR3 contains 15 residues. V gave up 1 base and J gave up 5 bases, with 12 bases separating them. Germline CDR1 is SGHRS and CDR2 is YFSETQ. Assay: immunoSEQ multiplex PCR; the TCRdb copy retains only in-frame clones and omits some. This sample carries 2 million to 2.5 million clones, 95% of them seen once, and the ten largest clones take 0.13%. The clonotype originates from a man aged 18 to 29 in good health. This chain links TRBV5-1 with TRBJ2-2; D is undetermined. The sequenced sample consisted of naive CD4+ T cells sorted from blood. Regarding subset: CD45RA+ positively selected. CDR3 loop: CASSLLRWDTGELFF. CDR3 nucleotide sequence: TGCGCCAGCAGCTTGTTGAGGTGGGATACCGGGGAGCTGTTTTTT.